A single sample is the source of the 9 T cell receptor beta chains below, sequenced in a study of Tregs in tolerant kidney transplant recipients. These receptors are not linked to any known antigen. FACS sorting followed a roughly six-day coculture of CFSE-labeled recipient PBMCs with irradiated graft donor PBMCs. Libraries were prepared by immunoSEQ multiplex PCR; TCRdb keeps only in-frame clonotypes and omits some of them. The sample gives about 15,000 clones, 53% of which show up once; about 3.3% is in the top ten. The sample was CD4+ T cells from blood cultured with allogeneic cells, taken before the transplant. The origin of the receptors is a human patient who received a combined kidney and bone marrow transplant.

The chain employs TRBV7-3 and TRBJ2-7; a possible D gene is TRBD2 (5 bases). Trimming left V 2 bases short and J 1 base short, with 12 bases between. The CDR3 is 15 residues long. The V gene's germline CDR1 is SGHTA and CDR2 FQGTGA. CDR3 coding DNA: TGTGCCAGCAGCTTAGAGGGCAGAATATCCTACGAGCAGTACTTC. Translating gives CASSLEGRISYEQYF. The complete variable domain, with remaining parts taken from reference TRBV7-3 and TRBJ2-7, reads GAGVSQTPSNKVTEKGKYVELRCDPISGHTALYWYRQSLGQGPEFLIYFQGTGAADDSGLPNDRFFAVRPEGSVSTLKIQRTERGDSAVYLCASSLEGRISYEQYFGPGTRLTVT.

The chain employs TRBV10-3 and TRBJ1-4; D gene unclear. The CDR3 is made up of 15 amino acids. V lost 7 bases and J lost 8, with 20 bases in between. CDR1 is ENHRY, CDR2 SYGVKD, per germline. The DNA for the CDR3 is TGTGCCATCAAGGCGGGTAGGACCGGAAGGGAAAAACTGTTTTTT. As protein: CAIKAGRTGREKLFF.

V is TRBV7-9 and J is TRBJ1-1; 7 nucleotides align to TRBD1. The length of the CDR3 is 11 residues. The trim removed 5 bases at V and 8 bases at J, leaving 2 bases unmatched. CDR1 and CDR2 (germline): SEHNR, FQNEAQ (reference sequence). The CDR3 is CASSRTGEAFF. CDR3 DNA: TGTGCCAGCAGCCGGACAGGCGAAGCTTTCTTT.

This chain uses TRBV18 with TRBJ2-1; 12 nucleotides align to TRBD2. Germline values: CDR1 KGHSH, CDR2 LQKENI. The CDR3 has 19 amino acids. V gave up 2 bases and J gave up 1 base; unmatched junction bases: 9. The CDR3 loop is CASSPSSSGRARSYNEQFF. The DNA of the CDR3 is TGTGCCAGCTCACCAAGTTCTAGCGGGAGGGCGAGGTCCTACAATGAGCAGTTCTTC.

About this clone: Within the sample, other DNA sequences also encode this same CDR3. The J gene is TRBJ1-6, the V gene TRBV28, with 8 positions matching TRBD1. The length of the CDR3 is 16 residues. Germline V gene sequence: CDR1 MDHEN, CDR2 SYDVKM. J lost 3 bases, V lost 8 bases, and 9 bases had no gene match. The CDR3 DNA follows: TGTGCCAGCTGCACAGGGGGACCTTACTATAATTCACCCCTCCACTTT. Translation: CASCTGGPYYNSPLHF.

This clone showed up just a few times. The chain has TRBV4-2 and TRBJ1-5; D is ambiguous. The CDR3 contains 17 residues. V lost 4 bases and J lost 0, with 16 bases in between. The V gene's germline CDR1 is LGHNA and CDR2 YNFKEQ. The DNA for the CDR3 is TGTGCCAGCAGCCCGACCGGCGCGGGCTATAGCAATCAGCCCCAGCATTTT. Encoded protein: CASSPTGAGYSNQPQHF.

The gene calls are TRBV10-2 and TRBJ2-6, with D perhaps matching TRBD1 (5 bases). The V end was cut by 3 bases, the J end by 2 bases, with 8 bases between. The length of the CDR3 is 15 residues. The germline gives CDR1 WSHSY, CDR2 SAAADI. The CDR3: CASSDRVAGANVLTF. CDR3 nucleotides: TGCGCCAGCAGTGACAGGGTTGCTGGGGCCAACGTCCTGACTTTC.

This clone rates as medium-sized. This chain connects TRBV18 to TRBJ1-2, with D tentatively TRBD1 (5 bases). This CDR3 comprises 13 residues. V dropped 8 bases and J dropped 2 bases, with 12 bases sitting between them. Per germline, CDR1 KGHSH and CDR2 LQKENI. The CDR3 here is CASGPGGNYGYTF. In nucleotides, the CDR3 is TGTGCCAGCGGACCGGGGGGGAACTATGGCTACACCTTC.

The J gene is TRBJ2-4, the V gene TRBV5-1; 11 nucleotides align to TRBD2. The J segment lost 6 bases and the V segment lost 3 bases, leaving 5 bases of the junction unmatched. The germline V gene encodes CDR1 SGHRS and CDR2 YFSETQ. This CDR3 contains 15 residues. The CDR3 loop reads CASSWLAGGLNIQYF. The CDR3 DNA follows: TGCGCCAGCAGCTGGTTAGCGGGAGGGCTAAACATTCAGTACTTC.